This T cell receptor beta chain was recorded in a study of Ad26.COV2.S vaccination and SARS-CoV-2 variants (dated by TCRdb to 2020 to 2022). In terms of the full investigation: Vaccine-arm donors were drawn from COV1001, a multicentre, randomized, double-blind, placebo-controlled phase I-IIa trial of Ad26.COV2.S in healthy adults. Dosing of Ad26.COV2.S was intramuscular, at either 5x10^10 or 1x10^11 viral particles, delivered as one shot or as two shots spaced 56 days apart. TCRbeta repertoire sequencing served as the tool for gauging how specific and how broad the SARS-CoV-2-reactive T cell receptors were following Ad26.COV2.S vaccination. A total of roughly 32 samples were included in the TCR-sequenced set, comprising around 19 Ad26.COV2.S vaccine recipients, 5 placebo recipients and 8 SARS-CoV-2 convalescent individuals. Participants in the trial were split at random into five groups of five each, receiving low-dose or high-dose Ad26.COV2.S once or twice, or else placebo on both occasions. Investigators did not know the trial group allocation while performing experiments and assessing outcomes. What the research found in general, with its limitations: Non-spike TCR breadth was comparable between vaccine and placebo recipients, consistent with the vaccine containing only spike. The study was not powered to compare responses between vaccine doses or regimens. Ad26.COV2.S recipients had higher spike-specific TCR breadth than placebo recipients (P = 0.0014). After vaccination, spike-specific CD8+ and CD4+ T cell responses were reported to show substantial breadth. It was noted by the authors that total T cell responses may have been underestimated by the TCR breadth and depth analyses.

The immunoSEQ Assay was the method used to sequence TCRbeta CDR3 regions. After extraction, genomic DNA underwent amplification by bias-controlled multiplex PCR, followed by high-throughput sequencing. Regarding the original processing steps: Collapsing and filtering of sequences were performed to quantify the absolute abundance of each unique TCRbeta CDR3 region. T cell fraction was estimated by normalizing TCRbeta template counts to usable DNA, which was measured by amplifying reference genes present in all nucleated cells. Repertoire TCRs were annotated as SARS-CoV-2-specific when V gene, CDR3 amino acid sequence and J gene were exactly matched to a known reactive TCR set. The reference SARS-CoV-2 TCR set came from MIRA and was filtered for enrichment in COVID-19-positive ImmuneCODE repertoires, removing public or cross-reactive TCRs. Using the MIRA antigens, annotated TCRs were further analysed by specific ORF or by position within an ORF. Breadth was defined as annotated unique rearrangements over total unique productive rearrangements; depth was the summed frequency of those rearrangements. Two-sided Wilcoxon rank-sum tests were applied when comparing TCR breadth between groups. TCRdb retrieved this table from immuneACCESS and kept in-frame rearrangements only. Not all clones are present; in checked studies, unresolved V genes account for under half, and no reason is known for the remainder. V and J calls and clone size are copied from that table; D and trimming were computed from the DNA. The sample table records about 440,000 clones; roughly 87% of these occur just once. The ten top clones hold around 4.5% of the sample.

Read against the paper, the sample's treatment or condition label means: some 20 received Ad26.COV2.S at low or high dose, single or two shots; about 5 received placebo; per-sample allocation not given. Repertoires of vaccine and placebo recipients were sequenced from samples taken on day 63 after the first injection. In Cohort 1b, around 23 adults aged 18-55 years were enrolled at a single site in Boston, USA, between 29 July and 7 August 2020. Ad26.COV2.S was a replication-incompetent adenovirus type 26 vector that expressed a prefusion-stabilized SARS-CoV-2 spike protein derived from the original Wuhan strain. A remark on this clone: The clone's antigen remains unknown. Base qualities are not at hand, and no much larger clone is one base apart.

Sequenced material: peripheral blood, taken in a trial of Ad26.COV2.S vaccine versus placebo. This receptor was taken from a person aged 18 to 59 who received the Ad26.COV2.S COVID-19 vaccine or a placebo.

The CDR3 corresponds to CASRGGDSSERGYTF. The DNA sequence is given as TGTGCCAGCAGGGGCGGGGACAGTTCCGAACGCGGCTACACCTTC. The V gene is TRBV28 and the J gene is TRBJ1-2; TRBD1 agrees with 7 junctional bases. Spanning cysteine to phenylalanine, the CDR3 consists of 15 amino acids. Only the CDR3 portion is preserved as DNA: 45 bases, with reading frame beginning at the first base. Via the germline V gene, CDR1 is MDHEN and CDR2 SYDVKM. Trimming accounts for 6 bases at V and 8 bases at J, while the number of junction bases matched to no gene is 15.